These 13 T cell receptor beta chains originate from one sample sequenced in a study of cytomegalovirus exposure and HLA in healthy donors. Libraries were prepared by immunoSEQ multiplex PCR; TCRdb keeps only in-frame clonotypes and omits some of them. The top ten hold more than 4.5% of the sample, which has some 45,000 clones, 90% to 95% seen once. The sample taken for sequencing was PBMCs. The receptor set was obtained from a man younger than 30 in good health and CMV-seronegative.

The chain joins TRBV5-1 to TRBJ1-1; the match to TRBD1 covers 8 bases. The V segment lost 3 bases and the J segment 7 bases; nucleotides outside the gene matches: 11. Looked up from germline, CDR1 is SGHRS and CDR2 is YFSETQ. The CDR3 extends over 15 amino acids. CDR3 amino acids: CASSSPDRDTGEAFF. The CDR3 nucleotides read TGCGCCAGCAGCTCCCCGGACAGGGATACAGGTGAAGCTTTCTTT.

The chain uses TRBV28 and TRBJ2-7; 9 bases line up with TRBD2. Germline CDR1 reads MDHEN; CDR2 reads SYDVKM. The CDR3 has 15 amino acids. The ends lost 2 bases at V and 0 bases at J; junction bases unmatched: 2. The CDR3 DNA follows: TGTGCCAGCAGTTTAAGGACTAGCGTCTCCTACGAGCAGTACTTC. This encodes CASSLRTSVSYEQYF.

This chain joins TRBV19 and TRBJ1-5; no clear D. The germline V gene encodes CDR1 LNHDA and CDR2 SQIVND (reference sequence). V lost 4 bases and J 5 bases, leaving 18 bases between the germline ends. CDR3 length: 16 residues. The CDR3 nucleotides are TGTGCCAGTAGTACAACTCGACTGGTTGTAGATCAGCCCCAGCATTTT. The encoded protein is CASSTTRLVVDQPQHF.

The rearrangement joins TRBV27 to TRBJ2-3; the match to TRBD2 covers 13 bases. Germline trimming cut 9 bases from V and 5 bases from J; bases unmatched to any gene: 2. The CDR3 is made up of 13 amino acids. Per germline, CDR1 MNHEY and CDR2 SMNVEV (reference sequence). Here the CDR3 DNA reads TGTGCCAGTCGACTAGCGGGAGGAGATACGCAGTATTTT. It codes for CASRLAGGDTQYF.

Within the sample, this clone is medium-sized. The J gene is TRBJ2-1, the V gene TRBV11-3, with TRBD2 matching 11 bases. CDR3 length: 18 residues. The germline V gene encodes CDR1 SGHNT and CDR2 YENEEA. V gave up 0 bases and J gave up 7 bases; unmatched junction bases: 11. The CDR3 reads CASSLDGVAGGGLNEQFF. CDR3 coding DNA: TGTGCCAGCAGCTTAGATGGGGTAGCGGGAGGGGGTCTGAATGAGCAGTTCTTC.

This chain links TRBV9 with TRBJ2-5; 7 bases line up with TRBD2. CDR3 length equals 16 residues. V gave up 0 bases and J gave up 2 bases; unmatched junction bases: 7. Germline V lookup: CDR1 SGDLS, CDR2 YYNGEE. In DNA, the CDR3 is TGTGCCAGCAGCGTAGGGGCTAGCGGTTGGCAAGAGACCCAGTACTTC. Encoded protein: CASSVGASGWQETQYF.

As to this clone: The junction and the germline gene differ at one end; a read error may be behind it. The CDR3 region has the DNA TGTGCTAGCAGCTTAGGGGGGCCAGACCCACAAGAGACCCAGTACTTC. Translating gives CASSLGGPDPQETQYF. V usage is TRBV7-7 and J usage is TRBJ2-5; D possibly uses TRBD1 or TRBD2 (6 bases each). Germline V gene sequence: CDR1 SSHAT, CDR2 FNYEAQ (reference sequence). The CDR3 contains 16 residues.

This sequence joins TRBV15 and TRBJ1-2; no reliable D call. The CDR3 runs to 16 residues. Germline-derived CDR1 and CDR2 are LNHNV and YYDKDF (reference sequence). V dropped 2 bases and J dropped 1 base, with 14 bases sitting between them. CDR3 in amino acids: CATSRLEGQDNYGYTF. The CDR3 DNA follows: TGTGCCACCAGCAGATTGGAGGGCCAGGATAACTATGGCTACACCTTC.

The chain combines TRBV10-2 with TRBJ2-1, with D possibly being TRBD2 (6 bases). Trimming shortened V by 2 bases and J by 8 bases, and 13 bases separated the two germline ends. The CDR3 totals 14 residues. Germline V gene lookup returns CDR1 WSHSY and CDR2 SAAADI. The CDR3 loop is CASSEGWGVDEQFF. CDR3 sequence (DNA): TGCGCCAGCAGTGAGGGATGGGGGGTTGATGAGCAGTTCTTC.

The chain joins TRBV6-5 to TRBJ1-2, with D possibly being TRBD1 (5 bases). This CDR3 is 14 amino acids long. Germline CDR1 and CDR2: MNHEY and SVGAGI. V was cut by 2 bases and J by 6 bases, with 13 bases left in between. The CDR3 region is CASSYGRGVHGYTF. CDR3 nucleotides: TGTGCCAGCAGTTACGGTCGGGGGGTCCATGGCTACACCTTC.

This clone was seen once. The chain is built from TRBV2 and TRBJ1-5; no firm D call. The CDR3 spans 14 residues. Germline CDR1 is SNHLY and CDR2 is FYNNEI. Trimming pared 2 bases from V and 4 bases from J, leaving 9 bases between. The CDR3 loop is CASSELGINQPQHF. The CDR3 bases are TGTGCCAGCAGTGAATTGGGCATAAATCAGCCCCAGCATTTT.

This sequence joins TRBV15 and TRBJ2-3; the match to TRBD2 covers 7 bases. CDR1 and CDR2 (germline): LNHNV, YYDKDF (reference sequence). This CDR3 contains 16 residues. V lost 4 bases and J lost 5; bases outside the gene matches: 12. CDR3 protein: CATSTSGGSGEDTQYF. The CDR3 DNA sequence: TGTGCCACCAGCACCTCAGGCGGGAGTGGTGAAGATACGCAGTATTTT.

The V gene is TRBV5-6, the J gene TRBJ1-6; D remains ambiguous. The CDR3 covers 16 residues. The V gene's germline CDR1 is SGHDT and CDR2 YYEEEE. The V gene lost 1 base and the J gene lost 2 bases, with 10 bases spanning the gap. This chain's CDR3 is CASSLLVQPYNSPLHF. The CDR3 DNA reads as TGTGCCAGCAGCTTGTTGGTACAACCCTATAATTCACCCCTCCACTTT.